This T cell receptor (beta chain) is from a study of blood T cells in healthy people across ages. Alongside a J-beta primer mix, a sample-barcoded 5' primer served in a second PCR lasting roughly 7 to 11 cycles. TCRdb processed the 5' RACE reads anew with MiXCR; each CDR3 protein has one entry. The table includes about 1.7 million distinct CDR3 sequences, 28% detected once. CDR1 is MNHEY and CDR2 is SVGEGT in the germline V gene. This CDR3 has 14 amino acids. The V and J ends lost 6 bases and 6 bases, in that order; junction bases with no gene match: 6. The TCR sequence derives from a woman aged 25-40 years in good health. Material: blood. This rearrangement joins TRBV6-2 or TRBV6-3 to TRBJ1-5, with 9 bases aligning to TRBD1. The CDR3 nucleotides read TGTGCCAGCAGGCTCGGGACAGGGCTTCAGCCCCAGCATTTT. Encoded protein: CASRLGTGLQPQHF.